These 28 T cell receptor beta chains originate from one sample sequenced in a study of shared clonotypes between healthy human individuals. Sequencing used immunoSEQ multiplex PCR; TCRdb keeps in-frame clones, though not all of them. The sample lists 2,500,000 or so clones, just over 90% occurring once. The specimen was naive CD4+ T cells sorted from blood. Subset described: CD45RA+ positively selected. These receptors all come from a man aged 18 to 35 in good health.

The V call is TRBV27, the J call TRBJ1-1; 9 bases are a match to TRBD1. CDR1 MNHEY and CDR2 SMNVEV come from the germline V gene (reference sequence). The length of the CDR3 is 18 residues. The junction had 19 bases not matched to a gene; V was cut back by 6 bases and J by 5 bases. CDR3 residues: CASRDYGGDRVLGTEAFF. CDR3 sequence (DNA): TGTGCCAGCAGGGATTACGGGGGGGACAGGGTTCTTGGAACTGAAGCTTTCTTT.

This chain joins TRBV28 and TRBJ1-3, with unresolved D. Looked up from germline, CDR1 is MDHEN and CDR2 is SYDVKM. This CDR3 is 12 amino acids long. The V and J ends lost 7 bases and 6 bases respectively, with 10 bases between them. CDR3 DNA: TGTGCCAGCACCGGGGAGTTAAACACCATATATTTT. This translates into CASTGELNTIYF. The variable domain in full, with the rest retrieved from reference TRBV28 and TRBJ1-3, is DVKVTQSSRYLVKRTGEKVFLECVQDMDHENMFWYRQDPGLGLRLIYFSYDVKMKEKGDIPEGYSVSREKKERFSLILESASTNQTSMYLCASTGELNTIYFGEGSWLTVV.

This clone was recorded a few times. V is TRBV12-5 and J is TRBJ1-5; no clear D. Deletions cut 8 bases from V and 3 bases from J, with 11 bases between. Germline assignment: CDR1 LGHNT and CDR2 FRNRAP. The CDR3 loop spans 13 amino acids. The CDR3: CASSREPNQPQHF. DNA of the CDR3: TGTGCTAGTTCGAGGGAACCCAATCAGCCCCAGCATTTT.

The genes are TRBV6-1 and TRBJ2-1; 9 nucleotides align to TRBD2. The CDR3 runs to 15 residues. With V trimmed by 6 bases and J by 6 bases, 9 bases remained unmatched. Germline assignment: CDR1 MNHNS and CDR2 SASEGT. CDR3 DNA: TGTGCCAGCAGAGAAAACCCTAGCGGGGTCAATGAGCAGTTCTTC. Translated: CASRENPSGVNEQFF.

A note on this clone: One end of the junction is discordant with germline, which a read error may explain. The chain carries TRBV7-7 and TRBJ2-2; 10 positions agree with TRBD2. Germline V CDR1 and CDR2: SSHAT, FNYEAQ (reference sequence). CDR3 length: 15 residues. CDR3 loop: CASSFASGRAGELFF. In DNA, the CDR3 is TGTGCTAGCAGCTTCGCCAGCGGGAGGGCCGGGGAGCTGTTTTTT.

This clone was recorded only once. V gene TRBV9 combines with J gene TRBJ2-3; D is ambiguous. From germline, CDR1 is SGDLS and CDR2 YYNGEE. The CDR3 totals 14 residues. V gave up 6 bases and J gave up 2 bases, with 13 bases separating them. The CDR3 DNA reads TGTGCCAGCACCCCAGTAGAGACCACAGATACGCAGTATTTT. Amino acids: CASTPVETTDTQYF.

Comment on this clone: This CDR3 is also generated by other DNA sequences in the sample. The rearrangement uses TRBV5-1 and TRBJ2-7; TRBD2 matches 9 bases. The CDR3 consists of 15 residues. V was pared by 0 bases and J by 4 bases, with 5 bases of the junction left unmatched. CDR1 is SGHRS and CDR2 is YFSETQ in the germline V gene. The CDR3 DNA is TGCGCCAGCAGCTTGGAGGCGGGGGGGCCATACGAGCAGTACTTC. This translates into CASSLEAGGPYEQYF.

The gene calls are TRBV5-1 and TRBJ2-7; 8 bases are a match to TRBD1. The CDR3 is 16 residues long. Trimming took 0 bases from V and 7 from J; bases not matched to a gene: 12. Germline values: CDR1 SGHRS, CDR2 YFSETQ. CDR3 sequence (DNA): TGCGCCAGCAGCTTGGGAACGGCAGGGGGCGCGGAAGAGCAGTACTTC. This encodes CASSLGTAGGAEEQYF.

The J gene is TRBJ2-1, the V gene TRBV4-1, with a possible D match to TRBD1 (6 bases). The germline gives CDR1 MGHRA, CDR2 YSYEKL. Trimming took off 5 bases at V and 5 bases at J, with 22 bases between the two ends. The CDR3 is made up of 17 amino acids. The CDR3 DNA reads TGCGCCAGCAGCAGACAGGTGATAGTTACTGGTGACAATGAGCAGTTCTTC. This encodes CASSRQVIVTGDNEQFF.

For the CDR3, the DNA is TGTGCCAGCAGCTTGACGGGAGGAGGGACGGGCGGGGAGAAAAACATTCAGTACTTC. Protein product: CASSLTGGGTGGEKNIQYF. The genes are TRBV5-6 and TRBJ2-4, with 7 bases matching TRBD2. The CDR3 sequence is 19 residues long. V was clipped by 1 base and J by 4 bases; unmatched bases: 17. Germline values: CDR1 SGHDT, CDR2 YYEEEE.

Here the CDR3 DNA reads TGTGCCAGCAAACGGCAAGAGACCCAGTACTTC. Translating it yields CASKRQETQYF. V usage is TRBV27 and J usage is TRBJ2-5; D is uncertain. The CDR3 totals 11 residues. Germline V gene sequence: CDR1 MNHEY, CDR2 SMNVEV (reference sequence). With 7 bases removed from V and 2 bases from J, the gap between germline ends came to 5 bases.

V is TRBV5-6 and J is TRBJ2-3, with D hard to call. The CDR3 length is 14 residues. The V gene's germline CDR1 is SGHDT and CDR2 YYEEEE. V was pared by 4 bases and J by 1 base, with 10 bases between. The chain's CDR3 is CASSLLMGTDTQYF. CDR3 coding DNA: TGTGCCAGCAGCCTCCTCATGGGCACAGATACGCAGTATTTT.

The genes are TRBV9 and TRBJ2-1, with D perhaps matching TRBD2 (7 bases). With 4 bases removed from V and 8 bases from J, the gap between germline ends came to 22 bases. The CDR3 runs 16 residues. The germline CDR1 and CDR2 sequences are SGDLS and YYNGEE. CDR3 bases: TGTGCCAGCAGCTTCTCTCTAGCGGCCCCAGGGGATGAGCAGTTCTTC. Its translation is CASSFSLAAPGDEQFF.

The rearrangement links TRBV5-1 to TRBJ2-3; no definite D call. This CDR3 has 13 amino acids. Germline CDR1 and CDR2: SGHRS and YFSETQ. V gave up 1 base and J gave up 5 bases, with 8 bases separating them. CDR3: CASSLRSRDTQYF. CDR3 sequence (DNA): TGCGCCAGCAGCTTGAGGAGTAGAGATACGCAGTATTTT.

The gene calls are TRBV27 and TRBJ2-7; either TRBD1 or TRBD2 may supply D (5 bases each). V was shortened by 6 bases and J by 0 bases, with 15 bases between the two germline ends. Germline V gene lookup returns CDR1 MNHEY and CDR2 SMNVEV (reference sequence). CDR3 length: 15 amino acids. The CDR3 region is CASRAGTVSSYEQYF. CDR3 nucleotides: TGTGCCAGCAGGGCCGGGACGGTTAGCTCCTACGAGCAGTACTTC.

For the CDR3, the DNA is TGTGCCAGCAGCCGAAACTTCAATCAGCCCCAGCATTTT. It translates to CASSRNFNQPQHF. The chain is built from TRBV6-6 and TRBJ1-5, with unresolved D. The V gene lost 6 bases and the J gene lost 3 bases, with 9 bases spanning the gap. The CDR3 consists of 13 residues. The germline V gene encodes CDR1 MNHNY and CDR2 SVGAGI (reference sequence).

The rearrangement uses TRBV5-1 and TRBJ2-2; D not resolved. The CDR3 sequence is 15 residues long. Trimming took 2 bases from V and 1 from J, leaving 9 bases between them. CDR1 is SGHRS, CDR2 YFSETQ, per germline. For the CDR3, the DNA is TGCGCCAGCAGCTTAACCGCAGGGAACACCGGGGAGCTGTTTTTT. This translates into CASSLTAGNTGELFF.

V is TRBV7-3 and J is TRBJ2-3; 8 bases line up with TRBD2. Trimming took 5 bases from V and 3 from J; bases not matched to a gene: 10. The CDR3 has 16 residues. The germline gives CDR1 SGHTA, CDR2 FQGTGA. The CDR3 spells CASSASGGKPTDTQYF. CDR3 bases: TGTGCCAGCAGCGCCTCGGGGGGGAAACCAACAGATACGCAGTATTTT. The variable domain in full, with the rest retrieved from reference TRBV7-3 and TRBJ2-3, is GAGVSQTPSNKVTEKGKYVELRCDPISGHTALYWYRQSLGQGPEFLIYFQGTGAADDSGLPNDRFFAVRPEGSVSTLKIQRTERGDSAVYLCASSASGGKPTDTQYFGPGTRLTVL.

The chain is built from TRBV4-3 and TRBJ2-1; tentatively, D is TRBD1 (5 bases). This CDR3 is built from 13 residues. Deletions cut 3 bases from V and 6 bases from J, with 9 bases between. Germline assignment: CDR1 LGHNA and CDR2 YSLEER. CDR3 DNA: TGCGCCAGCAGCCAGGGGCCACCCAATGAGCAGTTCTTC. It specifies CASSQGPPNEQFF.

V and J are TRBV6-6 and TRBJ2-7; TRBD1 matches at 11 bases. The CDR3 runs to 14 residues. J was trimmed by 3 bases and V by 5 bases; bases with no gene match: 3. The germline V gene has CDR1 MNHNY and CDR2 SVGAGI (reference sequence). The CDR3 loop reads CASSPGQGDYEQYF. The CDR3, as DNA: TGTGCCAGCAGTCCGGGACAGGGGGACTACGAGCAGTACTTC.

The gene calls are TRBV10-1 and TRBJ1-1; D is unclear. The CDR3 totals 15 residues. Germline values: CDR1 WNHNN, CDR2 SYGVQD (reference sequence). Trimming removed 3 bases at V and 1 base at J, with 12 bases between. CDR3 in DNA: TGCGCCAGCAGTGAATCGGGGAAGGGGAACACTGAAGCTTTCTTT. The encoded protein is CASSESGKGNTEAFF.

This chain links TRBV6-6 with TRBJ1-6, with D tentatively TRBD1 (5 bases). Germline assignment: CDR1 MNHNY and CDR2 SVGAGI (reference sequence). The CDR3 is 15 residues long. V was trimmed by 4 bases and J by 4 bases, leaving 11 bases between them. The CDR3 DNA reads TGTGCCAGCAGTTCCGGGGGTCCTTATAATTCACCCCTCCACTTT. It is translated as CASSSGGPYNSPLHF.

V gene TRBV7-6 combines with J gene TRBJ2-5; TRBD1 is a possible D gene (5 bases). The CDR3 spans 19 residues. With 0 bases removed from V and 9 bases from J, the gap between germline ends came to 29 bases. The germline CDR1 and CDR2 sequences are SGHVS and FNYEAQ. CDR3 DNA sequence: TGTGCCAGCAGCTTAGCGAAGGCAGGGCAGTCCTCTTGGGTGGAGTCCCAGTACTTC. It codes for CASSLAKAGQSSWVESQYF.

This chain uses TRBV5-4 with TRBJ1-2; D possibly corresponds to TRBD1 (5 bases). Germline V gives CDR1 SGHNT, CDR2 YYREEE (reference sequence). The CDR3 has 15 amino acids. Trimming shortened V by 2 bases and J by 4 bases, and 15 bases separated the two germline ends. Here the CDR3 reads CASSFSAGTGYGYTF. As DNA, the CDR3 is TGTGCCAGCAGCTTTTCTGCAGGGACTGGCTATGGCTACACCTTC.

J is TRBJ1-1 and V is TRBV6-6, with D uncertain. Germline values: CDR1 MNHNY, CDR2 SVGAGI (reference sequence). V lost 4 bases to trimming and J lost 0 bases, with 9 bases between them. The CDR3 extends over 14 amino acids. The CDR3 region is CASSSGKMNTEAFF. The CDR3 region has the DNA TGTGCCAGCAGTTCGGGGAAAATGAACACTGAAGCTTTCTTT.

CDR3 sequence reads: CASSLGSKGMYQETQYF. Written as DNA, the CDR3 is TGCGCCAGCAGCTTGGGGTCAAAAGGAATGTACCAAGAGACCCAGTACTTC. The V and J genes are TRBV5-1 and TRBJ2-5; D is ambiguous. Germline V lookup: CDR1 SGHRS, CDR2 YFSETQ. The CDR3 runs 17 residues. V was trimmed by 0 bases and J by 0 bases, leaving 15 bases between them. The variable domain in full, completed from reference TRBV5-1 and TRBJ2-5, reads KAGVTQTPRYLIKTRGQQVTLSCSPISGHRSVSWYQQTPGQGLQFLFEYFSETQRNKGNFPGRFSGRQFSNSRSEMNVSTLELGDSALYLCASSLGSKGMYQETQYFGPGTRLLVL.

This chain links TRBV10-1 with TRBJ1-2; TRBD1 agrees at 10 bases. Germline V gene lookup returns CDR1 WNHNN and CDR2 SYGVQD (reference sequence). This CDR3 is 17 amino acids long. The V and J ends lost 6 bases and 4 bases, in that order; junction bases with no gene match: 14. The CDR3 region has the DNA TGCGCCAGCAGAAGAAAAACGACCCGGGACAGGGGCTATGGCTACACCTTC. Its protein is CASRRKTTRDRGYGYTF.

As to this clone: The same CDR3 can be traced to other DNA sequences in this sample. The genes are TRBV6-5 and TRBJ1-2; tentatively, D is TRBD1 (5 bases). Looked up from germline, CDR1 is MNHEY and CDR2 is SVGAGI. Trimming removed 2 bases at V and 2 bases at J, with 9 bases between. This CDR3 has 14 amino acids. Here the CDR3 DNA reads TGTGCCAGCAGTTACGGGACGGGAAACTATGGCTACACCTTC. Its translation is CASSYGTGNYGYTF.